This TCR beta chain was recorded in a study of blood T cell repertoires in COVID-19. Study-wide background: Acute and convalescent COVID-19 specimens originated in the United States, Italy and Spain.

Between the trimmed V and J ends, which lost 5 bases and 3 bases, there was a span of 16 bases. Germline CDR1 SGHNT, CDR2 YENEEA. This CDR3 is 15 amino acids long. As originally analysed: Estimation of nucleated cell counts relied on the amplification of reference gene primers. This table comes from immunoSEQ multiplex PCR, and its TCRdb copy is limited to in-frame clones, with some not included. V and J calls and clone size are given by that table; D and trimming were obtained from the DNA. The repertoire consists of around 500,000 clones, with approximately 85% occurring once and the leading ten covering 3% to 4%.

The clonotype comes from a human donor in a cohort sampled during active COVID-19. The rearrangement uses TRBV11-3 and TRBJ2-5, with D perhaps matching TRBD2 (6 bases). Sample: peripheral blood. The CDR3 nucleotides are TGTGCCAGCAGCCCGAGATCGGGAGTGGAAGAGACCCAGTACTTC. Translation: CASSPRSGVEETQYF.